These 2 T cell receptor beta chains share one sample of origin, sequenced in a study of blood T cell repertoires in COVID-19. TCRdb's table, derived via immunoSEQ multiplex PCR, lists solely in-frame clones and lacks some. Among 150,000 to 200,000 clones listed, roughly nine tenths were seen once. The sample comprised peripheral blood. Receptor source: a man between 65 and 80 years old with active or convalescent COVID-19.

The V gene is TRBV9, the J gene TRBJ1-2; 9 nucleotides match TRBD1. CDR3 size: 14 residues. Germline CDR1 SGDLS, CDR2 YYNGEE. J was trimmed by 8 bases and V by 0 bases; bases with no gene match: 5. The CDR3 is CASSVETGGRGYTF. As DNA, the CDR3 is TGTGCCAGCAGCGTAGAAACAGGGGGCCGGGGCTACACCTTC.

J is TRBJ2-7 and V is TRBV5-6, with D hard to call. With 0 bases removed from V and 5 bases from J, the gap between germline ends came to 12 bases. The CDR3 consists of 14 residues. Germline V gene data show CDR1 as SGHDT and CDR2 as YYEEEE. In DNA form, the CDR3 reads TGTGCCAGCAGCTTGGGACACCCTACTGACGAGCAGTACTTC. Its protein product is CASSLGHPTDEQYF.